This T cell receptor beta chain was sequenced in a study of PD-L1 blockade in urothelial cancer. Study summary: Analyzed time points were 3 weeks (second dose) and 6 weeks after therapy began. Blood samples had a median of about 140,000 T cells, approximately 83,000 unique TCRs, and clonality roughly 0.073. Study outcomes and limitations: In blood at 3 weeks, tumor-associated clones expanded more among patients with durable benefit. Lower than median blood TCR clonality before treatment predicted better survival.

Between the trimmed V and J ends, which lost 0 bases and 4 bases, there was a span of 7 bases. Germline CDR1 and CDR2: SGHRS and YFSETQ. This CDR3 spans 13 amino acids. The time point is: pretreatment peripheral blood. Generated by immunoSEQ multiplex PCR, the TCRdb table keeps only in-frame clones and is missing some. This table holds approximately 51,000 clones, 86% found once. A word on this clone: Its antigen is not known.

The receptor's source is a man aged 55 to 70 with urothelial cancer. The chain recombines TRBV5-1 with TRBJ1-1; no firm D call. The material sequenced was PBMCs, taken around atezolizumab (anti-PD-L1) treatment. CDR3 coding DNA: TGCGCCAGCAGCTTGGGCAAACTCACTGAAGCTTTCTTT. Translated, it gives CASSLGKLTEAFF.